This T cell receptor (beta chain) was profiled in a study of blood T cell repertoires in COVID-19. V dropped 0 bases and J dropped 4 bases, with 10 bases sitting between them. The CDR3 runs 14 residues. Germline values: CDR1 SGHNT, CDR2 YYREEE (reference sequence). In the original analysis: How many nucleated cells were present was estimated from reference gene primer amplification. Produced via immunoSEQ multiplex PCR; TCRdb's table is partial and in-frame only. The DNA gave D and trimming, while V, J and clone size come from that table. The sample lists about 160,000 clones; 75% to 90% were seen once.

Sequenced input: peripheral blood. This TCR was sampled from a woman older than 75 with active or convalescent COVID-19. V is TRBV5-4 and J is TRBJ1-2, with a weak D call TRBD1 (6 bases). CDR3 DNA: TGTGCCAGCAGCTTGGGACAGGAGACCTATGGCTACACCTTC. Translated: CASSLGQETYGYTF.